These 18 T cell receptor beta chains were sequenced from one sample in a study of blood T cell repertoires in COVID-19. Sequenced by immunoSEQ multiplex PCR; TCRdb stores in-frame clones only, minus some. The sample includes about 160,000 clones, roughly 73% of them seen just once. Sequences were obtained from peripheral blood. These TCRs come from a man between 65 and 85 years old with acute or convalescent COVID-19.

The V and J genes are TRBV28 and TRBJ2-5, with D possibly TRBD2 on 6 matching bases. Trimming removed 4 bases from V and 6 bases from J, with 21 bases in between. Germline values: CDR1 MDHEN, CDR2 SYDVKM. The CDR3 covers 16 residues. The CDR3 sequence is CASSSQGGREYQTQYF. The CDR3 region has the DNA TGTGCCAGCAGTTCCCAGGGAGGCCGGGAGTACCAGACCCAGTACTTC.

This clone has only one observation. The rearrangement links TRBV18 to TRBJ2-5; 10 nucleotides match TRBD2. The CDR3 spans 18 residues. V lost 2 bases to trimming and J lost 2 bases; unmatched junction nucleotides: 11. Germline CDR1 KGHSH, CDR2 LQKENI. CDR3 coding DNA: TGTGCCAGCTCACCAGACAACCTAGCGGGGGAAATTCAAGAGACCCAGTACTTC. The encoded protein is CASSPDNLAGEIQETQYF.

This clone was counted a single time. This chain connects TRBV10-3 to TRBJ2-7; TRBD1 matches 7 bases. Trimming at V came to 3 bases and at J to 6 bases, leaving 8 bases not matched to a gene. The CDR3 contains 14 residues. Germline values: CDR1 ENHRY, CDR2 SYGVKD. The chain's CDR3 is CAISEDRAGGEQYF. The CDR3 region has the DNA TGTGCCATCAGTGAAGACAGGGCCGGAGGCGAGCAGTACTTC.

This chain uses TRBV6-5 with TRBJ1-3; D gene uncertain. Germline loops: CDR1 MNHEY, CDR2 SVGAGI. Trimming removed 5 bases from V and 5 bases from J, with 13 bases in between. The CDR3 has 14 residues. The CDR3 nucleotides are TGTGCCAGCAGTAACCTTCAACAGCGAAACACCATATATTTT. Translation: CASSNLQQRNTIYF.

The gene calls are TRBV19 and TRBJ1-5, with D hard to call. Germline CDR1 is LNHDA and CDR2 is SQIVND (reference sequence). The CDR3 loop spans 14 amino acids. V was shortened by 2 bases and J by 4 bases, with 9 bases between the two germline ends. CDR3 coding DNA: TGTGCCAGTAGTATAAGTAGCAGAAATCAGCCCCAGCATTTT. Translated: CASSISSRNQPQHF.

The genes are TRBV5-6 and TRBJ1-2, with D hard to call. Germline V gene data show CDR1 as SGHDT and CDR2 as YYEEEE. The CDR3 covers 13 residues. The V and J ends lost 0 bases and 4 bases respectively, with 7 bases between them. CDR3 sequence (DNA): TGTGCCAGCAGCTTGGATAGCAGCTATGGCTACACCTTC. Translated, it gives CASSLDSSYGYTF.

The rearrangement joins TRBV2 to TRBJ2-1; 8 bases fit TRBD1. Trimming at V came to 2 bases and at J to 4 bases, leaving 4 bases not matched to a gene. The CDR3 is 15 amino acids. Germline CDR1 is SNHLY and CDR2 is FYNNEI. CDR3 nucleotide sequence: TGTGCCAGCAGTGAAACCACAGGGGGTTACAATGAGCAGTTCTTC. Translation gives CASSETTGGYNEQFF.

This chain connects TRBV15 to TRBJ2-2; D is unclear. Trimming stripped 3 bases from V and 6 bases from J, with 5 bases between. The CDR3 is 12 residues long. Per the germline V gene, CDR1 is LNHNV and CDR2 is YYDKDF (reference sequence). For the CDR3, the DNA is TGTGCCACCAGCAGTGTCGCCGGGGAGCTGTTTTTT. Amino acid sequence: CATSSVAGELFF.

This CDR3 is CASSSPTRVGESPLHF. As DNA, the CDR3 is TGTGCCAGCAGTTCCCCAACGAGGGTAGGCGAATCACCCCTCCACTTT. The V and J genes are TRBV27 and TRBJ1-6; D call uncertain. Germline lookup yields CDR1 MNHEY and CDR2 SMNVEV (reference sequence). V lost 4 bases and J 10 bases, leaving 20 bases between the germline ends. CDR3 size: 16 residues.

The rearrangement uses TRBV5-1 and TRBJ2-6, with TRBD1 as a possible D gene (5 bases). Between the trimmed V and J ends, which lost 3 bases and 0 bases, there was a span of 13 bases. This CDR3 spans 17 amino acids. Germline lookup yields CDR1 SGHRS and CDR2 YFSETQ. CDR3 nucleotide sequence: TGCGCCAGCAGCTCAGACAGAGACAGCTCTGGGGCCAACGTCCTGACTTTC. Encoded protein: CASSSDRDSSGANVLTF.

This clone was seen a few times. The rearrangement links TRBV7-7 to TRBJ1-3; D uncertain. This CDR3 contains 16 residues. The V gene lost 5 bases and the J gene lost 0 bases, with 14 bases spanning the gap. Germline loops: CDR1 SSHAT, CDR2 FNYEAQ (reference sequence). CDR3 bases: TGTGCCAGCAGCCGCCGGACTGTTTTCTCTGGAAACACCATATATTTT. The encoded protein is CASSRRTVFSGNTIYF. The variable domain in full, with the rest retrieved from reference TRBV7-7 and TRBJ1-3, is GAGVSQSPRYKVTKRGQDVTLRCDPISSHATLYWYQQALGQGPEFLTYFNYEAQPDKSGLPSDRFSAERPEGSISTLTIQRTEQRDSAMYRCASSRRTVFSGNTIYFGEGSWLTVV.

The chain recombines TRBV6-5 with TRBJ2-7; TRBD1 matches at 9 bases. This CDR3 is built from 15 residues. V was pared by 7 bases and J by 1 base, with 8 bases of the junction left unmatched. Germline values: CDR1 MNHEY, CDR2 SVGAGI. In DNA, the CDR3 is TGTGCCAGCATTCAGACGACAGGGGGTTCCTACGAGCAGTACTTC. It specifies CASIQTTGGSYEQYF.

The V call is TRBV15, the J call TRBJ2-7; 7 bases match TRBD2. With V trimmed by 3 bases and J by 3 bases, 5 bases remained unmatched. This CDR3 is 14 amino acids long. Germline CDR1 and CDR2: LNHNV and YYDKDF (reference sequence). CDR3 nucleotides: TGTGCCACCAGCAGCGGGAGGCAGGGCTACGAGCAGTACTTC. Its translation: CATSSGRQGYEQYF.

J is TRBJ2-1 and V is TRBV7-9; D is perhaps TRBD1 (6 bases). V lost 6 bases and J 2 bases, leaving 14 bases between the germline ends. The CDR3 consists of 15 residues. CDR1 and CDR2 from the germline V gene are SEHNR and FQNEAQ (reference sequence). CDR3 region: CASRQSTGAYNEQFF. DNA of the CDR3: TGTGCCAGCAGGCAGTCGACAGGAGCCTACAATGAGCAGTTCTTC.

This rearrangement joins TRBV2 to TRBJ2-7; 9 bases line up with TRBD1. V lost 5 bases to trimming and J lost 3 bases; unmatched junction nucleotides: 5. The CDR3 covers 14 residues. CDR1 is SNHLY and CDR2 is FYNNEI in the germline V gene. The CDR3 protein is CASSLTGGNYEQYF. CDR3 sequence (DNA): TGTGCCAGCAGTCTGACAGGGGGTAACTACGAGCAGTACTTC.

The chain recombines TRBV6-5 with TRBJ2-1; D ambiguous. Germline lookup yields CDR1 MNHEY and CDR2 SVGAGI. The V end lost 4 bases, the J end lost 7 bases, and 8 bases lay between the germline ends. The CDR3 extends over 12 amino acids. CDR3 region: CASSSGGNEQFF. The CDR3 DNA follows: TGTGCCAGCAGTTCCGGTGGTAATGAGCAGTTCTTC.

The CDR3 reads CARRPCLATRFQTGTRYGYTF. CDR3 nucleotide sequence: TGTGCCAGAAGGCCCTGCCTGGCCACCAGATTCCAGACCGGGACACGATACGGCTACACCTTC. The chain uses TRBV5-3 and TRBJ1-2, with a tentative D call TRBD1 (6 bases). TRBV5-3 is an ORF; its function is uncertain. This CDR3 comprises 21 residues. The V end lost 5 bases, the J end lost 8 bases, and 40 bases lay between the germline ends.

The CDR3: CASSGPGTGQETQYF. The DNA of the CDR3 is TGTGCCAGCAGCGGACCCGGGACAGGCCAAGAGACCCAGTACTTC. The chain is built from TRBV9 and TRBJ2-5; 8 nucleotides agree with TRBD1. The junction had 5 bases not matched to a gene; V was cut back by 3 bases and J by 1 base. Per germline, CDR1 SGDLS and CDR2 YYNGEE. The CDR3 extends over 15 amino acids. Full variable domain (remainder filled in from reference TRBV9 and TRBJ2-5): DSGVTQTPKHLITATGQRVTLRCSPRSGDLSVYWYQQSLDQGLQFLIQYYNGEERAKGNILERFSAQQFPDLHSELNLSSLELGDSALYFCASSGPGTGQETQYFGPGTRLLVL.